This T cell receptor (beta chain) was documented in a study of T cell repertoires in cytomegalovirus infection. Worth noting for this clonotype: Its antigen is not identified.

Germline CDR1 reads LNHNV; CDR2 reads YYDKDF (reference sequence). The V gene end was trimmed by 8 bases and the J gene end by 7 bases; junction bases not matched to a gene: 8. The CDR3 covers 14 residues. TCRdb independently ran MiXCR on the reads; one entry per CDR3 protein. The repertoire holds 650,000 to 900,000 distinct CDR3 sequences, with about 29% as singletons. The sample in question was cultured CD8+ T cells from PBMCs, obtained from culture after CMV antigen stimulation. The J gene is TRBJ2-1, the V gene TRBV15, with 10 bases aligning to TRBD2. This TCR was recovered from a human donor in good health (CMV status not recorded). Some clones in this sample may be carry-over from other donors' samples. The CDR3 sequence is CATEDQRGGNEQFF. CDR3 sequence (DNA): TGTGCCACCGAGGATCAGCGGGGGGGAAATGAGCAGTTCTTC.